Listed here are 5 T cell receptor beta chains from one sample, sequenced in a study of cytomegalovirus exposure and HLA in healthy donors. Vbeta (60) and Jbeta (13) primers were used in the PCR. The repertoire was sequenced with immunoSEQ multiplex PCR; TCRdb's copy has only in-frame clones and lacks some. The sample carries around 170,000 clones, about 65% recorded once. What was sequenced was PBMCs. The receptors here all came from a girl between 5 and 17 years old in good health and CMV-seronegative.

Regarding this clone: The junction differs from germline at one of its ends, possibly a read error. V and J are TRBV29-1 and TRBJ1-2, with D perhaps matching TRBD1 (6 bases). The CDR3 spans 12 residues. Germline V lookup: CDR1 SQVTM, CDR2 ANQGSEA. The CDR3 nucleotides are TGCAGCGTCGAGGACAGTAACTATGGCTACGCCTTC. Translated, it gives CSVEDSNYGYAF.

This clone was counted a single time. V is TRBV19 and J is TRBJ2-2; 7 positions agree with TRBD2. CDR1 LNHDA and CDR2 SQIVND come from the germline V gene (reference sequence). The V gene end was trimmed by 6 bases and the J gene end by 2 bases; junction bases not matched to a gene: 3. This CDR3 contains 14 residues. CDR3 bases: TGTGCCAGTAGCTCTAGCGGAAACACCGGGGAGCTGTTTTTT. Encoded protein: CASSSSGNTGELFF. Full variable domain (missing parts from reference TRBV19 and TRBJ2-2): DGGITQSPKYLFRKEGQNVTLSCEQNLNHDAMYWYRQDPGQGLRLIYYSQIVNDFQKGDIAEGYSVSREKKESFPLTVTSAQKNPTAFYLCASSSSGNTGELFFGEGSRLTVL.

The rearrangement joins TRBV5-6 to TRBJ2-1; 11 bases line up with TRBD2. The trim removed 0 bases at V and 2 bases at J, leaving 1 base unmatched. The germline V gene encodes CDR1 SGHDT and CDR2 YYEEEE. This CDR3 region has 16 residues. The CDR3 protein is CASSLGLAGPYNEQFF. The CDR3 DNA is TGTGCCAGCAGCTTGGGACTAGCGGGGCCCTACAATGAGCAGTTCTTC.

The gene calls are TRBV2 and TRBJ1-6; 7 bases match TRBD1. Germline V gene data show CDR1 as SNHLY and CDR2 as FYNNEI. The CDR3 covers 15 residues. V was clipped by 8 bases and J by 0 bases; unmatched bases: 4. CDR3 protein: CASGTDSSYNSPLHF. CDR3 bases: TGTGCCAGCGGGACAGACAGCTCCTATAATTCACCCCTCCACTTT.

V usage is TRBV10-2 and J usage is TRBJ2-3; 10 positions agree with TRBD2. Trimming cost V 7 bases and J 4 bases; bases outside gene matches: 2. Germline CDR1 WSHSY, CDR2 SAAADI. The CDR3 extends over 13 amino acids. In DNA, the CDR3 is TGCGCCAGCATGCTAGCGGGGGCAGATACGCAGTATTTT. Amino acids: CASMLAGADTQYF.